Reported below is one T cell receptor beta chain. The germline V gene encodes CDR1 MNHEY and CDR2 SVGAGI. The CDR3 has 17 amino acids. V gave up 2 bases and J gave up 1 base; unmatched junction bases: 9. The data stem from a study of blood T cells in healthy people across ages. The second PCR ran about 6 to 11 cycles with a sample-barcoded 5' primer and J-beta primers. TCRdb reanalysed the 5' RACE reads using MiXCR and keeps one entry per CDR3 protein. The table includes some 550,000 distinct CDR3 sequences, roughly 48% detected once. The extraction recovered at least 6 micrograms of total RNA per sample.

The chain recombines TRBV6-5 with TRBJ2-5, with TRBD1 matching over 8 bases. The receptor's source is a man older than 75 in good health. The material sequenced was blood. CDR3 DNA: TGTGCCAGCAGTTACGGAAAGCCGGACAGGGCCCAAGAGACCCAGTACTTC. Translation: CASSYGKPDRAQETQYF.